This T cell receptor (beta chain) was sequenced during a study of cytomegalovirus exposure and HLA in healthy donors. Vbeta (60) and Jbeta (13) primers were used in the PCR. Profiling relied on immunoSEQ multiplex PCR, and the TCRdb table lists in-frame clones only, not all of them. The table shows about 160,000 clones, with around 72% occurring only once. Comment on this clone: Its antigen is undetermined.

Study-wide results and limits: The records held CMV serostatus as the only immune exposure information. A few V segments could not be told apart, such as TRBV6-2 and TRBV6-3, and were left out.

CDR1 is SEHNR and CDR2 is FQNEAQ in the germline V gene (reference sequence). The CDR3 extends over 13 amino acids. Trimming removed 4 bases from V and 5 bases from J; junction bases left unmatched: 4. This TCR derives from a man aged 40-55 years in good health and CMV-seropositive. Input material: PBMCs. The rearrangement joins TRBV7-9 to TRBJ2-5, with 7 positions matching TRBD2. The CDR3 DNA reads TGTGCCAGCAGCTACGGGGGAGGGGAGACCCAGTACTTC. It encodes CASSYGGGETQYF.